The 25 T cell receptor beta chains given below trace back to one sample, sequenced in a study of tumor-infiltrating lymphocytes in primary liver carcinoma. A primer in the constant region served to generate TCR beta cDNA from 450 to 600 ng of total RNA. Three rounds of nested multiplex PCR with slightly modified ARM-PCR produced TCR beta libraries. Both of the initial two PCR rounds ran for approximately 11 cycles and employed TRBV1-TRBV30 forward primers alongside a C-beta reverse primer. MiXCR was run by TCRdb on the multiplex PCR reads, yielding one entry per CDR3 protein. Among under 200,000 distinct CDR3 sequences listed, 65% were seen once. Unsorted whole blood yielded the blood RNA, and germline DNA was also extracted. Specimen: peripheral blood. These receptors were collected from a woman between 55 and 75 years old with primary liver carcinoma and hepatitis B virus infection.

A note on this clonotype: A much larger clone sits a single nucleotide away, making a read error possible. J is TRBJ2-5 and V is TRBV12-3 or TRBV12-4, with D perhaps matching TRBD2 (6 bases). The CDR3 length is 13 residues. CDR3 in amino acids: CASGFWRGETQYF. The CDR3 coding sequence is TGTGCCAGCGGTTTCTGGCGGGGAGAGACCCAGTACTTC.

By share of the sample, this clonotype is medium-sized. The rearrangement joins TRBV11-2 to TRBJ2-1; maybe TRBD1 (5 bases). V gave up 3 bases and J gave up 5 bases, with 14 bases separating them. CDR3 length equals 15 residues. In germline, CDR1 is SGHAT, CDR2 FQNNGV. CDR3 bases: TGTGCCAGCAGCTTTGGGGCTCGAGCTAACAATGAGCAGTTCTTC. Translated: CASSFGARANNEQFF.

The chain uses TRBV20-1 and TRBJ2-5; D not certain. CDR1 DFQATT and CDR2 SNEGSKA come from the germline V gene (reference sequence). Trimming left V 0 bases short and J 4 bases short, with 18 bases between. The CDR3 covers 16 residues. The CDR3 sequence: CSARDSGTGGLETQYF. DNA of the CDR3: TGCAGTGCTAGAGACTCAGGCACGGGCGGTTTAGAGACCCAGTACTTC.

Worth noting for this clonotype: Just one base apart from a much larger clone, this may be a read error. J is TRBJ1-4 and V is TRBV4-1; 9 bases match TRBD1. V trimming: 3 bases; J trimming: 7 bases; junction bases outside the gene matches: 9. The CDR3 consists of 16 residues. Germline-derived CDR1 and CDR2 are MGHRA and YSYEKL. The CDR3 loop is CASSQTGQGNVEKLFF. CDR3 DNA: TGCGCCAGCAGCCAGACGGGACAGGGAAACGTTGAAAAACTGTTTTTT.

This clonotype was found a few times. The genes are TRBV5-1 and TRBJ1-6; 9 bases are a match to TRBD1. This CDR3 spans 16 amino acids. V lost 3 bases to trimming and J lost 7 bases; unmatched junction nucleotides: 8. The germline V gene has CDR1 SGHRS and CDR2 YFSETQ. CDR3 amino acids: CASSSLQGARNSPLHF. The CDR3 DNA sequence: TGCGCCAGCAGCTCACTACAGGGGGCTCGGAATTCACCCCTCCACTTT.

The gene calls are TRBV11-2 and TRBJ2-2; no clear D. Germline CDR1 reads SGHAT; CDR2 reads FQNNGV. Trimming took 5 bases from V and 6 from J, leaving 7 bases between them. This CDR3 comprises 12 residues. Written as DNA, the CDR3 is TGTGCCAGCAGCCCTGACTCCGGGGAGCTGTTTTTT. It translates to CASSPDSGELFF.

A word on this clonotype: This could be a read error, since a much larger clone is one nucleotide away. V is TRBV10-3 and J is TRBJ1-2; 11 bases are shared with TRBD1. CDR3 length: 16 residues. CDR1 and CDR2 from the germline V gene are ENHRY and SYGVKD. The CDR3 DNA reads TGTACCATCAGTGTAAGGGGACAGGGGGCTAACTATGGCTACACCTTC. Translated: CTISVRGQGANYGYTF.

This clonotype was found a few times. Given a much more abundant clone one base away, this may be a read error. V usage is TRBV6-2 or TRBV6-3 and J usage is TRBJ2-5, with TRBD2 matching over 13 bases. The CDR3 length is 18 residues. Germline V gene data show CDR1 as MNHEY and CDR2 as SVGEGT. In nucleotides, the CDR3 is TGTACCAGCAGTTACTTGTGGACTAGCGGGAGAGTAAGTGAGACCCAGTACTTC. This translates into CTSSYLWTSGRVSETQYF.

This clonotype turned up a few times. This chain connects TRBV7-9 to TRBJ2-3; 12 bases agree with TRBD2. The CDR3 runs to 18 residues. After removal of 4 bases from V and 4 bases from J, the junction contained 12 bases not matched to a gene. Germline loops: CDR1 SEHNR, CDR2 FQNEAQ (reference sequence). The CDR3 sequence is CASSSGGLAGGPADTQYF. For the CDR3, the DNA is TGTGCCAGCAGCTCGGGGGGGCTAGCGGGAGGGCCCGCAGATACGCAGTATTTT.

To note about this clonotype: At one of its ends the junction is not consistent with the germline gene, which may arise from a read error. The V gene is TRBV12-3 or TRBV12-4, the J gene TRBJ1-1; D unclear. This CDR3 spans 13 amino acids. The CDR3 DNA is TGTACCAGCAGTTTAGACTGGTACACTGAAGCTTTCTTT. It is translated as CTSSLDWYTEAFF.

V usage is TRBV29-1 and J usage is TRBJ1-4; unclear D gene. The CDR3 length is 14 residues. CDR1 and CDR2 (germline): SQVTM, ANQGSEA. Trimming took 3 bases from V and 8 from J, leaving 16 bases between them. The CDR3: CSVDSSDGNEKLFF. In nucleotides, the CDR3 is TGCAGCGTTGATAGTAGTGACGGTAACGAAAAACTGTTTTTT. The complete variable domain, with remaining parts taken from reference TRBV29-1 and TRBJ1-4, reads SAVISQKPSRDICQRGTSLTIQCQVDSQVTMMFWYRQQPGQSLTLIATANQGSEATYESGFVIDKFPISRPNLTFSTLTVSNMSPEDSSIYLCSVDSSDGNEKLFFGSGTQLSVL.

This clonotype was seen just once. The conserved phenylalanine or tryptophan is not found at the CDR3 terminus, so this likely reflects a read error. The rearrangement uses TRBV28 and TRBJ1-1; D gene unclear. With 10 bases removed from V and 0 bases from J, the gap between germline ends came to 9 bases. CDR3 length: 12 residues. Germline V gene sequence: CDR1 MDHEN, CDR2 SYDVKM. The CDR3: CATSLVNTEAFY. The CDR3 coding sequence is TGTGCCACGTCCCTGGTGAACACTGAAGCTTTCTAT.

The table lists this clonotype with a few counts. This sequence may be a read error, since a much larger clone differs from it by one base. V and J are TRBV12-3 or TRBV12-4 and TRBJ2-7, with no clear D. The CDR3 is 12 residues long. CDR3 region: CANSASSYEQYF. CDR3 DNA sequence: TGTGCCAACAGTGCGAGCTCCTACGAGCAGTACTTC.

Regarding this clonotype: A clone one base away is much larger, so this may be a read error. The gene calls are TRBV5-4 and TRBJ2-2, with a tentative D call TRBD1 (6 bases). The V end was cut by 3 bases, the J end by 1 base, with 10 bases between. This CDR3 contains 15 residues. Germline V gene lookup returns CDR1 SGHNT and CDR2 YYREEE (reference sequence). The CDR3 bases are TGTGCCAGCAGCTCCACGACAGGGAACACCGGGGAGCTGTTTTTT. It codes for CASSSTTGNTGELFF.

Remarks on this clonotype: The junction departs from the called germline gene at one end, perhaps through a read error. The rearrangement joins TRBV14 to TRBJ2-2; a weak D match, TRBD2 (6 bases). From germline, CDR1 is SGHDN and CDR2 FVKESK. This CDR3 is built from 16 residues. The DNA for the CDR3 is TGTGCCAGCAGCCGGTCCGGGACTTTGAACACCGGGGACCTGTTTTTT. Translating it yields CASSRSGTLNTGDLFF.

Turning to this clonotype: Being one base from a much bigger clone, this may be a read error. The chain has TRBV11-3 and TRBJ2-1, with 7 bases that match TRBD2. The V segment lost 5 bases and the J segment 7 bases; nucleotides outside the gene matches: 5. Looked up from germline, CDR1 is SGHNT and CDR2 is YENEEA. The CDR3 is 13 amino acids. The DNA for the CDR3 is TGTGCCAGCAGCGTGGGAGGGCCGAATGAGCAGTTCTTC. This encodes CASSVGGPNEQFF.

Only a few counts were recorded for this clonotype. The rearrangement joins TRBV7-9 to TRBJ2-5; 12 nucleotides line up with TRBD2. In germline, CDR1 is SEHNR, CDR2 FQNEAQ (reference sequence). This CDR3 spans 15 amino acids. The junction had 0 bases not matched to a gene; V was cut back by 1 base and J by 3 bases. As DNA, the CDR3 is TGTGCCAGCAGCTTAGGACTAGCGGGAGAAGAGACCCAGTACTTC. This translates into CASSLGLAGEETQYF. The full variable domain, completed using reference TRBV7-9 and TRBJ2-5, is DTGVSQNPRHKITKRGQNVTFRCDPISEHNRLYWYRQTLGQGPEFLTYFQNEAQLEKSRLLSDRFSAERPKGSFSTLEIQRTEQGDSAMYLCASSLGLAGEETQYFGPGTRLLVL.

This rearrangement joins TRBV6-2 or TRBV6-3 to TRBJ1-5; D is undetermined. Trimming left V 5 bases short and J 0 bases short, with 8 bases between. Germline assignment: CDR1 MNHEY and CDR2 SVGEGT. The CDR3 runs 14 residues. The CDR3 loop is CASSQSYSNQPQHF. DNA of the CDR3: TGTGCCAGCAGTCAATCGTATAGCAATCAGCCCCAGCATTTT.

This clonotype showed up just a few times. A much larger clone is a single base away; this may be a read error. The chain links TRBV6-1 to TRBJ2-1; the match to TRBD2 covers 10 bases. Trimming at V came to 8 bases and at J to 8 bases, leaving 9 bases not matched to a gene. The CDR3 totals 14 residues. Germline lookup yields CDR1 MNHNS and CDR2 SASEGT. The CDR3 here is CASCASGSSDEQFF. The CDR3 DNA sequence: TGTGCCAGCTGTGCTAGCGGGAGCTCGGATGAGCAGTTCTTC.

About this clonotype itself: Since the CDR3 does not end with the conserved phenylalanine or tryptophan, this likely comes from a read error. This chain connects TRBV11-2 to TRBJ2-7, with 10 bases matching TRBD2. Trimming removed 0 bases from V and 9 bases from J; junction bases left unmatched: 8. Germline V lookup: CDR1 SGHAT, CDR2 FQNNGV. The CDR3 has 15 residues. CDR3 residues: CASSLERWGLAMQYS. CDR3 coding DNA: TGTGCCAGCAGCTTAGAGAGGTGGGGACTAGCGATGCAGTACTCC.

Turning to this clonotype: Germline is not matched at one junction end, which may reflect a read error. The CDR3 reads CTSSPSGLAGVRAYNEQFF. The CDR3, as DNA: TGTACCAGCAGCCCGTCCGGACTAGCGGGAGTTAGGGCCTACAATGAGCAGTTCTTC. The J gene is TRBJ2-1, the V gene TRBV28; TRBD2 agrees at 13 bases. The V gene's germline CDR1 is MDHEN and CDR2 SYDVKM. The CDR3 extends over 19 amino acids.

In this sample, this clonotype turned up once. V gene TRBV9 combines with J gene TRBJ2-3; D might be TRBD2 (6 bases). This CDR3 contains 14 residues. Germline CDR1 reads SGDLS; CDR2 reads YYNGEE. Trimming pared 3 bases from V and 1 base from J, leaving 9 bases between. CDR3 DNA: TGTGCCAGCAGCGCCATAGCGGGCACAGATACGCAGTATTTT. The encoded protein is CASSAIAGTDTQYF.

This clonotype was counted ten times or more. The chain recombines TRBV6-5 with TRBJ1-2; tentatively, D is TRBD1 (6 bases). Deletions cut 2 bases from V and 4 bases from J, with 11 bases between. CDR1 is MNHEY and CDR2 is SVGAGI in the germline V gene. CDR3 size: 14 residues. CDR3 coding DNA: TGTGCCAGCAGTTACCAGGGGAGCAGCTATGGCTACACCTTC. Its protein product is CASSYQGSSYGYTF.

This rearrangement joins TRBV10-2 to TRBJ2-7, with a weak D call TRBD2 (6 bases). The CDR3 is 15 amino acids. The V end lost 10 bases, the J end lost 7 bases, and 26 bases lay between the germline ends. CDR1 is WSHSY and CDR2 is SAAADI in the germline V gene. The CDR3 bases are TGCGCCAACAGGACCCTCGGGAGCGGAGTATATGAGCAGTACTTC. It is translated as CANRTLGSGVYEQYF.

On this clonotype itself: A junction boundary mismatches the germline segment, possibly from a read error. The V and J genes are TRBV5-1 and TRBJ2-6; no definite D call. The germline V gene encodes CDR1 SGHRS and CDR2 YFSETQ. This CDR3 has 17 residues. This chain's CDR3 is CTSSRAPSPPGANVLTF. CDR3 sequence (DNA): TGCACCAGCAGTCGGGCCCCGTCCCCACCTGGGGCCAACGTCCTGACTTTC.